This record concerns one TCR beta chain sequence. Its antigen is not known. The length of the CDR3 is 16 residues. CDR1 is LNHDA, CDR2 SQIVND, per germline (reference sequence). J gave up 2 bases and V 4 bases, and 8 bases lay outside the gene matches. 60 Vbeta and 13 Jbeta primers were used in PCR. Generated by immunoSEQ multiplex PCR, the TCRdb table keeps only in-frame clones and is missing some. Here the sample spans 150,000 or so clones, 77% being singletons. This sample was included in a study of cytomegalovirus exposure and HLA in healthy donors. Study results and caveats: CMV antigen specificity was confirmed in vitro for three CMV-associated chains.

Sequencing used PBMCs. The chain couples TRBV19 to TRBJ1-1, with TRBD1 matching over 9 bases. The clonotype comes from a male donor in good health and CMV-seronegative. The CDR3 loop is CASSKGTGRRNTEAFF. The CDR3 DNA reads TGTGCCAGTAGTAAGGGGACAGGGAGGAGAAACACTGAAGCTTTCTTT. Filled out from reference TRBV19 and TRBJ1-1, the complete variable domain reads DGGITQSPKYLFRKEGQNVTLSCEQNLNHDAMYWYRQDPGQGLRLIYYSQIVNDFQKGDIAEGYSVSREKKESFPLTVTSAQKNPTAFYLCASSKGTGRRNTEAFFGQGTRLTVV.